What follows are 25 T cell receptor beta chains derived from one specimen sequenced in a study of T cells after yellow fever vaccination. TCRdb analysed the 5' RACE reads with MiXCR anew, one entry per CDR3 protein. The data show 500,000 to 700,000 distinct CDR3 sequences, roughly a fifth seen once. Sequenced here: PBMCs, sampled 15 days after the yellow fever booster vaccination. The receptors were gathered from a man aged 25 to 40 who received the YFV17D yellow fever vaccine.

This sequence joins TRBV3-1 and TRBJ1-2; no clear D. Trimming took off 1 base at V and 4 bases at J, with 13 bases between the two ends. The CDR3 runs to 15 residues. Germline V gene sequence: CDR1 LGHDT, CDR2 YNNKEL (reference sequence). CDR3 in amino acids: CASSQAFSRIYGYTF. The DNA for the CDR3 is TGTGCCAGCAGCCAAGCTTTCTCGCGGATCTATGGCTACACCTTC.

This sequence joins TRBV20-1 and TRBJ2-7, with TRBD2 identical over 7 bases. The CDR3 spans 13 residues. The V and J ends lost 6 bases and 2 bases, in that order; junction bases with no gene match: 7. Germline V gives CDR1 DFQATT, CDR2 SNEGSKA (reference sequence). The CDR3 bases are TGCAGTGCCGCGAGCGGGACGACCTACGAGCAGTACTTC. It encodes CSAASGTTYEQYF.

This clonotype was counted ten times or more. The chain recombines TRBV30 with TRBJ2-2, with D hard to call. V was trimmed by 2 bases and J by 7 bases, leaving 8 bases between them. The CDR3 contains 12 residues. Germline V gives CDR1 GTSNPN, CDR2 SVGIG (reference sequence). CDR3 DNA sequence: TGTGCCTGGAGTCGTCTTATCGGGGAGCTGTTTTTT. Translated, it gives CAWSRLIGELFF.

This clonotype turned up a few times. This chain connects TRBV7-2 to TRBJ2-3; D may be TRBD2 (6 bases). Germline V gives CDR1 SGHTA, CDR2 FQGNSA. This CDR3 region has 16 residues. V lost 3 bases, J lost 1 base, and 14 bases lay in between. The CDR3 DNA reads as TGTGCCAGCAGCTTCCTGACTAGGGAACGCACAGATACGCAGTATTTT. It is translated as CASSFLTRERTDTQYF.

This clonotype was detected only a few times. This chain links TRBV12-3 or TRBV12-4 with TRBJ2-1; weak D call: TRBD1 (5 bases). CDR3 length: 13 residues. Trimming took 5 bases from V and 12 from J, leaving 17 bases between them. CDR3 loop: CASSLRLLRGQFF. CDR3 sequence (DNA): TGTGCCAGCAGTCTCAGACTGCTTAGGGGGCAGTTCTTC.

This sequence joins TRBV27 and TRBJ2-6; 10 nucleotides line up with TRBD1. The germline V gene encodes CDR1 MNHEY and CDR2 SMNVEV (reference sequence). The CDR3 runs 16 residues. Unmatched junction bases numbered 5, after V lost 7 bases and J lost 2 bases. The CDR3 loop is CASKGQGSPGANVLTF. In DNA form, the CDR3 reads TGTGCCAGCAAGGGACAGGGGTCTCCTGGGGCCAACGTCCTGACTTTC.

This clonotype was seen a handful of times. The chain joins TRBV5-1 to TRBJ2-3; the match to TRBD2 covers 7 bases. CDR1 is SGHRS, CDR2 YFSETQ, per germline. The V gene end was trimmed by 4 bases and the J gene end by 2 bases; junction bases not matched to a gene: 10. The CDR3 loop spans 16 amino acids. DNA of the CDR3: TGCGCCAGCAGCGCCCACGTGGGAGGGCCCACAGATACGCAGTATTTT. Translation: CASSAHVGGPTDTQYF.

This chain links TRBV12-3 or TRBV12-4 with TRBJ2-3, with TRBD2 as a possible D gene (6 bases). CDR3 length equals 15 residues. V was clipped by 5 bases and J by 1 base, with 13 bases between them. CDR3 loop: CASSPLPGGTDTQYF. The CDR3 DNA is TGTGCCAGCAGTCCCCTCCCGGGGGGCACAGATACGCAGTATTTT.

Points on this clonotype: A much larger clone is a single base away; this may be a read error. The chain recombines TRBV6-1 with TRBJ2-3; TRBD2 matches at 8 bases. The CDR3 extends over 14 amino acids. Germline values: CDR1 MNHNS, CDR2 SASEGT. CDR3 nucleotides: TGTGCCAGCAGCCGTAGCGGGACCACAGATACGCTGTATTTT. It yields the protein CASSRSGTTDTLYF.

The rearrangement joins TRBV7-2 to TRBJ2-5; possible D gene TRBD2, 7 bases. Trimming took 5 bases from V and 5 from J, leaving 18 bases between them. The CDR3 extends over 15 amino acids. CDR1 SGHTA and CDR2 FQGNSA come from the germline V gene. Written as DNA, the CDR3 is TGTGCCAGCAGCCAGGGGTCGGGAGGAGCCGAGACCCAGTACTTC. This encodes CASSQGSGGAETQYF. The whole variable domain, remainder taken from reference TRBV7-2 and TRBJ2-5, is GAGVSQSPSNKVTEKGKDVELRCDPISGHTALYWYRQSLGQGLEFLIYFQGNSAPDKSGLPSDRFSAERTGGSVSTLTIQRTQQEDSAVYLCASSQGSGGAETQYFGPGTRLLVL.

This clonotype was seen more than once but under ten times. The chain joins TRBV5-1 to TRBJ2-7; TRBD1 matches 7 bases. This CDR3 comprises 15 residues. Germline CDR1 is SGHRS and CDR2 is YFSETQ. V was clipped by 2 bases and J by 2 bases; unmatched bases: 7. CDR3 nucleotide sequence: TGCGCCAGCAGCTTTGGGACAGCCATCACCTACGAGCAGTACTTC. As protein: CASSFGTAITYEQYF.

The chain has TRBV27 and TRBJ2-1, with TRBD2 matching over 8 bases. V lost 5 bases to trimming and J lost 6 bases; unmatched junction nucleotides: 15. The CDR3 has 17 amino acids. Germline assignment: CDR1 MNHEY and CDR2 SMNVEV (reference sequence). CDR3: CASSLTSFGRAGNEQFF. The CDR3 DNA follows: TGTGCCAGCAGTCTTACCTCATTCGGGAGGGCCGGCAATGAGCAGTTCTTC.

This clonotype was seen more than once but under ten times. The chain recombines TRBV12-3 or TRBV12-4 with TRBJ2-7; D is possibly TRBD2 (7 bases). CDR3 length equals 12 residues. V was cut by 7 bases and J by 6 bases, with 13 bases left in between. CDR3 DNA sequence: TGTGCCAGCACCGAGGGGGGGGGCGAGCAGTACTTC. It specifies CASTEGGGEQYF.

The chain couples TRBV20-1 to TRBJ1-1; D unclear. Trimming took 0 bases from V and 1 from J, leaving 12 bases between them. CDR1 is DFQATT, CDR2 SNEGSKA, per germline (reference sequence). CDR3 size: 15 residues. The CDR3 sequence: CSARDLRRTNTEAFF. The CDR3 DNA is TGCAGTGCTAGAGATCTGCGGCGGACGAACACTGAAGCTTTCTTT.

This clonotype was counted only a few times. The CDR3 reads CASSLPGGAVTGELFF. CDR3 nucleotides: TGTGCCAGCAGCCTTCCAGGGGGCGCAGTCACCGGGGAGCTGTTTTTT. V usage is TRBV5-6 and J usage is TRBJ2-2; 8 bases align to TRBD1. Germline V gene lookup returns CDR1 SGHDT and CDR2 YYEEEE. The length of the CDR3 is 16 residues. V shed 4 bases and J 4 bases; nucleotides not matched to a gene: 9.

This clonotype was detected a few times. The chain joins TRBV6-1 to TRBJ1-3; 10 bases are a match to TRBD1. The J segment lost 8 bases and the V segment lost 6 bases, leaving 7 bases of the junction unmatched. The germline gives CDR1 MNHNS, CDR2 SASEGT. This CDR3 is 14 amino acids long. The CDR3 DNA follows: TGTGCCAGCAGAGACCGGGACAGGGGAGACACCATATATTTT. It translates to CASRDRDRGDTIYF.

The rearrangement joins TRBV5-1 to TRBJ1-2, with 8 positions matching TRBD1. The length of the CDR3 is 16 residues. Germline V CDR1 and CDR2: SGHRS, YFSETQ. The V gene end was trimmed by 3 bases and the J gene end by 8 bases; junction bases not matched to a gene: 15. The CDR3 DNA reads as TGCGCCAGCAGCTACGGACAGGGAGCGGGGAAGTTCGGCTACACCTTC. Translation: CASSYGQGAGKFGYTF. Using reference TRBV5-1 and TRBJ1-2 for the parts outside the CDR3, the full variable domain is KAGVTQTPRYLIKTRGQQVTLSCSPISGHRSVSWYQQTPGQGLQFLFEYFSETQRNKGNFPGRFSGRQFSNSRSEMNVSTLELGDSALYLCASSYGQGAGKFGYTFGSGTRLTVV.

The genes are TRBV10-3 and TRBJ1-1; D remains ambiguous. This CDR3 comprises 11 residues. V lost 6 bases, J lost 3 bases, and 5 bases lay in between. Germline V lookup: CDR1 ENHRY, CDR2 SYGVKD. CDR3 sequence: CAIRGDTEAFF. The DNA for the CDR3 is TGTGCCATCAGAGGAGACACTGAAGCTTTCTTT.

The chain joins TRBV30 to TRBJ2-3; D is unclear. The germline V gene encodes CDR1 GTSNPN and CDR2 SVGIG (reference sequence). V lost 0 bases and J 4 bases, leaving 8 bases between the germline ends. This CDR3 has 13 residues. The CDR3 here is CAWSVSPADTQYF. DNA for the CDR3: TGTGCCTGGAGTGTGTCCCCAGCAGATACGCAGTATTTT.

This clonotype has only a few counts. The DNA for the CDR3 is TGTGCCAGCAGGAGACGGAATACGCAGTATTTT. Its translation: CASRRRNTQYF. The chain combines TRBV12-3 or TRBV12-4 with TRBJ2-3; no reliable D call. CDR3 length equals 11 residues. V lost 6 bases, J lost 7 bases, and 8 bases lay in between.

This clonotype was detected a few times. The gene calls are TRBV7-9 and TRBJ1-1; D remains ambiguous. The CDR3 runs to 13 residues. Trimming removed 0 bases from V and 5 bases from J, with 7 bases in between. CDR1 is SEHNR and CDR2 is FQNEAQ in the germline V gene (reference sequence). CDR3 bases: TGTGCCAGCAGCTTAGCGCCGAATACTGAAGCTTTCTTT. Residues: CASSLAPNTEAFF.

The V and J genes are TRBV2 and TRBJ2-1; 7 bases map to TRBD2. V was clipped by 10 bases and J by 1 base; unmatched bases: 13. CDR1 is SNHLY and CDR2 is FYNNEI in the germline V gene. CDR3 length equals 16 residues. CDR3 in amino acids: CATSQTRGVSYNEQFF. The CDR3, as DNA: TGTGCCACCTCCCAGACCCGGGGGGTTTCCTACAATGAGCAGTTCTTC.

The V gene is TRBV20-1, the J gene TRBJ2-7; the match to TRBD2 covers 11 bases. The germline CDR1 and CDR2 sequences are DFQATT and SNEGSKA (reference sequence). The CDR3 is made up of 20 amino acids. Trimming took 6 bases from V and 2 from J; bases not matched to a gene: 24. This CDR3 reads CSATGREGLGLAEMTYEQYF. The CDR3 DNA is TGCAGTGCCACGGGGAGGGAAGGTCTGGGACTAGCGGAGATGACCTACGAGCAGTACTTC.

The rearrangement joins TRBV6-5 to TRBJ2-3; perhaps TRBD2 as D (6 bases). The CDR3 loop spans 14 amino acids. CDR1 and CDR2 (germline): MNHEY, SVGAGI. V was shortened by 2 bases and J by 5 bases, with 11 bases between the two germline ends. As DNA, the CDR3 is TGTGCCAGCAGTTACGACGGGAGAGGAGATACGCAGTATTTT. It encodes CASSYDGRGDTQYF.

Only a few counts were recorded for this clonotype. V is TRBV28 and J is TRBJ1-1; no firm D call. CDR3 length equals 14 residues. Germline V gives CDR1 MDHEN, CDR2 SYDVKM. V dropped 3 bases and J dropped 0 bases, with 8 bases sitting between them. The CDR3 bases are TGTGCCAGCAGTTTTTGGAATATGAACACTGAAGCTTTCTTT. Residues: CASSFWNMNTEAFF.